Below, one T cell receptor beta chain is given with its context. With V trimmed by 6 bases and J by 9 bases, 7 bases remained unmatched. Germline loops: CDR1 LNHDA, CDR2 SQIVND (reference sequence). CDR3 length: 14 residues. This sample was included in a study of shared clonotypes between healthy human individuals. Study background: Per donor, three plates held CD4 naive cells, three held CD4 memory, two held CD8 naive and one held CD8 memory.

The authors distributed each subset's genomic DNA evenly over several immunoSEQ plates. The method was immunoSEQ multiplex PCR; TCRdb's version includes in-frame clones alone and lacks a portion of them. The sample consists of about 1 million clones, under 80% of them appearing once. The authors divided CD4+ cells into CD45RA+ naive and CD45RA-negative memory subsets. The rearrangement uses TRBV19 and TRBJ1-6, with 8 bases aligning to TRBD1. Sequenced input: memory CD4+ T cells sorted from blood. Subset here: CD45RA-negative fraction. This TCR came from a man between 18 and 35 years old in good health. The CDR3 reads CASSVQGGGSPLHF. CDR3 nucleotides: TGTGCCAGTAGCGTACAGGGGGGAGGTTCACCCCTCCACTTT.